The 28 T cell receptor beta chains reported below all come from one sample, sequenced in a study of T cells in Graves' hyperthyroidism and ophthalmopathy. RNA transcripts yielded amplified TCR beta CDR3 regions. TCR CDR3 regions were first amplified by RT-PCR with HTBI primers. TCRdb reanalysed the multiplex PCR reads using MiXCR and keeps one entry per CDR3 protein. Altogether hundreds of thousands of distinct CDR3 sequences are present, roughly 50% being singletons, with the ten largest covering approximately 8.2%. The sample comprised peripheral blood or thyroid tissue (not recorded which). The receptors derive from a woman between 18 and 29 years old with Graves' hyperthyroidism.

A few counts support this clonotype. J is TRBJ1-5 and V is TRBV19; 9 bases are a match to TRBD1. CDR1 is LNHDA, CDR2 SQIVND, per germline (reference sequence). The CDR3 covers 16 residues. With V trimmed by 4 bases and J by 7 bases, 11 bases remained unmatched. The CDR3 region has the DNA TGTGCCAGTAGTACCTTTGGGACAGGGACAATCCAGCCCCAGCATTTT. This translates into CASSTFGTGTIQPQHF.

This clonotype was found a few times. The CDR3 DNA reads as TGCAGTGCTCGTCACCCTCTAGCGAGCTCCTACGAGCAGTACTTC. Translating gives CSARHPLASSYEQYF. This chain uses TRBV20-1 with TRBJ2-7, with a possible D match to TRBD2 (6 bases). V lost 5 bases and J lost 0, with 17 bases in between. The germline gives CDR1 DFQATT, CDR2 SNEGSKA (reference sequence). The CDR3 length is 15 residues.

CDR3 in DNA: TGTGCCAGCAGTTTAGGTCTAGCGGGAGCCTACGGCGAGACCCAGTACTTC. Amino acid sequence: CASSLGLAGAYGETQYF. J is TRBJ2-5 and V is TRBV2, with 10 bases identical to TRBD2. The CDR3 covers 17 residues. The trim removed 5 bases at V and 5 bases at J, leaving 14 bases unmatched. CDR1 and CDR2 (germline): SNHLY, FYNNEI.

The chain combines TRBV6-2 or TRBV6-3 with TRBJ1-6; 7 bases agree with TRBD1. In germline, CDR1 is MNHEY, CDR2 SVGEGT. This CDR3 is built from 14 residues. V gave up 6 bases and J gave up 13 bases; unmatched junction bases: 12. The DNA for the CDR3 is TGTGCCAGCAGCGTCCGACAGGGAGGCCAGCCCCTCCACTTT. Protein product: CASSVRQGGQPLHF.

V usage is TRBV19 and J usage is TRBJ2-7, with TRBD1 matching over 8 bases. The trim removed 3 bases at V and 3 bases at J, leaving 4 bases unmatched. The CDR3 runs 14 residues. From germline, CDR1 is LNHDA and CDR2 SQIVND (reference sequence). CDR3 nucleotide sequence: TGTGCCAGTAGTATTTCCGGGACAGGCTACGAGCAGTACTTC. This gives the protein CASSISGTGYEQYF.

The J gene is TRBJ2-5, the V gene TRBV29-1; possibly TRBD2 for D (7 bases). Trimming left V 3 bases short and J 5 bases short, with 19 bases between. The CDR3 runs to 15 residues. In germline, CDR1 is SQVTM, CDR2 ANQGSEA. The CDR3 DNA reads TGCAGCGTTGACCTACAGGGAGGGCCTGTGGAGACCCAGTACTTC. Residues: CSVDLQGGPVETQYF.

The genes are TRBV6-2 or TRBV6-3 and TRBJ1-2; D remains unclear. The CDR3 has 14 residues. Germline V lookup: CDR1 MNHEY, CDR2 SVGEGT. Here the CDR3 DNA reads TGTGCTAGTGCTACCGGGATTTACAATGAGGGCTACACCTTC. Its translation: CASATGIYNEGYTF.

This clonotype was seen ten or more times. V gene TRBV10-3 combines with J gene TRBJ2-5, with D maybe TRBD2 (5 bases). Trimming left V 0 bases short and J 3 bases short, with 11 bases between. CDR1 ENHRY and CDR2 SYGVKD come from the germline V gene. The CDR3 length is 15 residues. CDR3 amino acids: CAISESRVLEETQYF. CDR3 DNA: TGTGCCATCAGTGAGTCGAGGGTCCTAGAAGAGACCCAGTACTTC.

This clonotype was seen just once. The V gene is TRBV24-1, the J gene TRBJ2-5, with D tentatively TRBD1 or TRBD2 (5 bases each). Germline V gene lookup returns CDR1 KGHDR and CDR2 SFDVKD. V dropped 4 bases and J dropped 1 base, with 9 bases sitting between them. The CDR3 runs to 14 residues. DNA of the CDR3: TGTGCCACCAGTGAGAGGGGCACCCAAGAGACCCAGTACTTC. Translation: CATSERGTQETQYF.

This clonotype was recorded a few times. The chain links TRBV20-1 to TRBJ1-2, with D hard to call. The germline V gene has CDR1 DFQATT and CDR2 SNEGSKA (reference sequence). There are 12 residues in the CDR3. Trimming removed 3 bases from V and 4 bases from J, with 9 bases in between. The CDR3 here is CSASGVVYGYTF. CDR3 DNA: TGCAGTGCTAGTGGGGTCGTCTATGGCTACACCTTC.

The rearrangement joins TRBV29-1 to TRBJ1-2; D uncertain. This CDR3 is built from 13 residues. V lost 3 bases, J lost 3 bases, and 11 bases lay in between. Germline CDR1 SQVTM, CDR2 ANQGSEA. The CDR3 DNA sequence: TGCAGCGTTGACCCGGGCCTCCACTATGGCTACACCTTC. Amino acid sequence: CSVDPGLHYGYTF.

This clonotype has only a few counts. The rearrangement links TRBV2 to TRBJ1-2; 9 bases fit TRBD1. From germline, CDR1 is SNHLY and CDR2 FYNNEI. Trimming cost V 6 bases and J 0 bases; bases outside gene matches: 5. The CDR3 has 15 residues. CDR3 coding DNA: TGTGCCAGCAGAAAAACAGGGGGCCCTAACTATGGCTACACCTTC. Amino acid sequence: CASRKTGGPNYGYTF.

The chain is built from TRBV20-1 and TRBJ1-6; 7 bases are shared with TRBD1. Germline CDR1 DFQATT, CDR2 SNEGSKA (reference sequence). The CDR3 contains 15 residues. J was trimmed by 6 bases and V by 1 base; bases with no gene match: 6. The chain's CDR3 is CSARGGQRVNSPLHF. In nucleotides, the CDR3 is TGCAGTGCTAGAGGGGGACAGCGGGTTAATTCACCCCTCCACTTT.

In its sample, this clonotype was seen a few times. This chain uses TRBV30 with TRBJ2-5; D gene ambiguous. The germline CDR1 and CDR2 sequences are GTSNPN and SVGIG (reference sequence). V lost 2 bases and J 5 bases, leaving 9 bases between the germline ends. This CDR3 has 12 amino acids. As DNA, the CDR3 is TGTGCCTGGAGTCATCTGGGGGAGACCCAGTACTTC. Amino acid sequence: CAWSHLGETQYF.

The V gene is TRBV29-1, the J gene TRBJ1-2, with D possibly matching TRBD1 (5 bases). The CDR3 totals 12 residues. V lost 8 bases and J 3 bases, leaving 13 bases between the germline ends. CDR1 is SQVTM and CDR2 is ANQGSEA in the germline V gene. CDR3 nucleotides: TGCAGCCCCGGAGACAGATACTATGGCTACACCTTC. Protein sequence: CSPGDRYYGYTF.

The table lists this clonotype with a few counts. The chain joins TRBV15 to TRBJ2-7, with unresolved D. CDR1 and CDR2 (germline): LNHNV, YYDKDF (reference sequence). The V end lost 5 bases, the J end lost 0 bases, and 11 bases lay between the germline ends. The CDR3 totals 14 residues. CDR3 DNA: TGTGCCACCAGCGTCCGGCGGAGCTCCTACGAGCAGTACTTC. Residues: CATSVRRSSYEQYF.

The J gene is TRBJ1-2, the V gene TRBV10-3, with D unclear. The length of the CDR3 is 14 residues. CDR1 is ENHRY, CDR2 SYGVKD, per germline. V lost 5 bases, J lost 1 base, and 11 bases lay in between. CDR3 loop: CAISPRTINYGYTF. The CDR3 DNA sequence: TGTGCCATCAGTCCCCGAACGATTAACTATGGCTACACCTTC.

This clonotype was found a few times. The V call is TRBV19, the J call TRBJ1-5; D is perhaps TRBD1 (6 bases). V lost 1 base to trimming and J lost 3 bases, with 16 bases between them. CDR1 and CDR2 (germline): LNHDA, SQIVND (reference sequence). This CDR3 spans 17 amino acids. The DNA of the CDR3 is TGTGCCAGTAGTATAGTGATTGATCGGGGGGCCAATCAGCCCCAGCATTTT. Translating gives CASSIVIDRGANQPQHF.

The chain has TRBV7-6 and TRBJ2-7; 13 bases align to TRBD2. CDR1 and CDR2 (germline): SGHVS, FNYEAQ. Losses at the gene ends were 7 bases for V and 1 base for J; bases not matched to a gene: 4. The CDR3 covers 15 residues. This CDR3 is CASTLTSGRSYEQYF. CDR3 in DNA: TGTGCCAGCACCTTGACTAGCGGGAGGTCCTACGAGCAGTACTTC.

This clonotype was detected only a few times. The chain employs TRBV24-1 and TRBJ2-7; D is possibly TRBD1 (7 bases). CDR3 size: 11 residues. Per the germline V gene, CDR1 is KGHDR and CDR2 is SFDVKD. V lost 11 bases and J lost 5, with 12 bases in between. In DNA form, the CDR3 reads TGTGCCAGCAGGGGGGCGAACGAGCAGTACTTC. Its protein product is CASRGANEQYF.

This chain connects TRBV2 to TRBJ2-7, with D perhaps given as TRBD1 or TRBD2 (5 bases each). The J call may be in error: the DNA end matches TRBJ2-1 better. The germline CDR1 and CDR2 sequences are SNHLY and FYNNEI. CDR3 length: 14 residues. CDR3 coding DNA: TGTGCCAGCGTGGGGACCTTCGGTTGGGGCGAGCAGTTCTTC. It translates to CASVGTFGWGEQFF.

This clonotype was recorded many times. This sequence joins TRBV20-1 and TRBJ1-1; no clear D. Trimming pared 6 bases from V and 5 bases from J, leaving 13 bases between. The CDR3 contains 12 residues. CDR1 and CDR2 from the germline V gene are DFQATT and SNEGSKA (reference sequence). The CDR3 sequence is CSAPSKGTEAFF. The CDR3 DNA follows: TGCAGTGCCCCCTCAAAAGGGACTGAAGCTTTCTTT.

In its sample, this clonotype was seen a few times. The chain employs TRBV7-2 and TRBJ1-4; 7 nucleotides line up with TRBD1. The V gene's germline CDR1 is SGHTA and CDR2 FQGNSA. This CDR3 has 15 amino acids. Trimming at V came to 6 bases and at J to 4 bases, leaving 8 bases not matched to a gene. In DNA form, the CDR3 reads TGTGCCAGCAGAAGGGGGGACAGCCATAATGAAAAACTGTTTTTT. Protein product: CASRRGDSHNEKLFF.

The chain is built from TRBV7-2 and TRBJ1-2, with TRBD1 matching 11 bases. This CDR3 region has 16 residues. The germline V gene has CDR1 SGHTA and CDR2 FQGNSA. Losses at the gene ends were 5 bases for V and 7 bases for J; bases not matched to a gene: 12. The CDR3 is CASSLGWTGGPRGYTF. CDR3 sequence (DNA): TGTGCCAGCAGCCTAGGGTGGACAGGGGGCCCGCGTGGCTACACCTTC.

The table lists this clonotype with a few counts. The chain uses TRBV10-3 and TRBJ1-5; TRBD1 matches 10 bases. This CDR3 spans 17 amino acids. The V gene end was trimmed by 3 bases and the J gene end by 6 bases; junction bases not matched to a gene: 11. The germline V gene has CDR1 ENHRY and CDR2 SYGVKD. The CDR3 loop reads CAISDPGGQGYPQPQHF. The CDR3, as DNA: TGTGCCATCAGTGACCCTGGGGGACAGGGGTACCCTCAGCCCCAGCATTTT.

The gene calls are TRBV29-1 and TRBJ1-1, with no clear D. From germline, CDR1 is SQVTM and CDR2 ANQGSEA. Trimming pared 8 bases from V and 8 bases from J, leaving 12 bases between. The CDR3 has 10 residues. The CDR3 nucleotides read TGCAGCAGTCAGACCCACGAAGCTTTCTTT. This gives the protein CSSQTHEAFF.

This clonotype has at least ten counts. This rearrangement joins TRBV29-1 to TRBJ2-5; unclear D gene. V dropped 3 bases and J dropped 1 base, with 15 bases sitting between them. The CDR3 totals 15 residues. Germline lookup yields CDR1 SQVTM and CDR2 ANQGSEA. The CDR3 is CSVDKAARTQETQYF. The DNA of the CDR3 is TGCAGCGTTGATAAGGCAGCGAGGACCCAAGAGACCCAGTACTTC.

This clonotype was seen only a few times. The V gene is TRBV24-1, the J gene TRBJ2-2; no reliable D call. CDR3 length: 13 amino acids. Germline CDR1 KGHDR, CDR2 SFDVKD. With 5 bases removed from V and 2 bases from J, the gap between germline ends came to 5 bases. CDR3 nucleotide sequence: TGTGCCACCAGTGTCACTAACACCGGGGAGCTGTTTTTT. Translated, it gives CATSVTNTGELFF.